The 5 T cell receptor beta chains below come from one sample, sequenced in a study of CD8+CD57+ T cells in acquired aplastic anemia. Profiles of TCR beta VDJ and CDR3 were generated from a genomic DNA template. TCRdb analysed the reads with MiXCR anew, one entry per CDR3 protein. In the table there are roughly 160,000 distinct CDR3 sequences, about 60% of which are singletons. Source material: sorted CD4+, CD8+, or CD8+CD57+ T cells (not recorded which) from PBMCs. These receptors originate from a human donor in good health.

The chain has TRBV4-1 and TRBJ2-7, with 7 bases aligning to TRBD1. Unmatched junction bases numbered 7, after V lost 3 bases and J lost 2 bases. Germline V gene data show CDR1 as MGHRA and CDR2 as YSYEKL. The CDR3 is 15 residues long. The CDR3 DNA reads as TGCGCCAGCAGCCATACCACCGGGACAGCCTACGAGCAGTACTTC. This gives the protein CASSHTTGTAYEQYF.

The rearrangement links TRBV20-1 to TRBJ2-7; 10 bases are shared with TRBD1. The CDR3 extends over 13 amino acids. Trimming took 6 bases from V and 5 from J; bases not matched to a gene: 7. CDR1 DFQATT and CDR2 SNEGSKA come from the germline V gene (reference sequence). The CDR3 sequence: CSAREGTGDEQYF. The CDR3 DNA sequence: TGCAGTGCCAGGGAAGGGACAGGGGACGAGCAGTACTTC.

This rearrangement joins TRBV24-1 to TRBJ1-1; unclear D gene. The CDR3 is made up of 15 amino acids. The germline CDR1 and CDR2 sequences are KGHDR and SFDVKD. Trimming stripped 11 bases from V and 2 bases from J, with 20 bases between. The CDR3 loop reads CAIQPPLGRNTEAFF. The DNA of the CDR3 is TGTGCCATACAACCGCCGTTAGGCAGAAACACTGAAGCTTTCTTT.

CDR3 in DNA: TGCAGTGCTACCGATCTAGCGGGAGTGACCTACGAGCAGTACTTC. It is translated as CSATDLAGVTYEQYF. This rearrangement joins TRBV20-1 to TRBJ2-7; 10 positions match TRBD2. The CDR3 runs 15 residues. V shed 4 bases, J shed 2 bases, and the junction held 8 bases outside the gene matches. Germline V gene sequence: CDR1 DFQATT, CDR2 SNEGSKA (reference sequence).

The rearrangement joins TRBV12-5 to TRBJ2-4; D gene ambiguous. Trimming left V 2 bases short and J 1 base short, with 9 bases between. The CDR3 is made up of 15 amino acids. The germline V gene has CDR1 LGHNT and CDR2 FRNRAP. For the CDR3, the DNA is TGTGCTAGTGGTTTGTCCCCCGGGGCCAAAAACATTCAGTACTTC. Translated, it gives CASGLSPGAKNIQYF.